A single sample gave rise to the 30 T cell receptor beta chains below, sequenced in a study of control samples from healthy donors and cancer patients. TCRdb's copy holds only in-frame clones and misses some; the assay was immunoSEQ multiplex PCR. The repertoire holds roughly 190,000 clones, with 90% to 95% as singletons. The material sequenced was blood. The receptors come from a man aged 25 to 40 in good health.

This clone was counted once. The CDR3 sequence: CASSSYSGGYNEQFF. CDR3 bases: TGTGCCAGCAGCTCCTATAGCGGGGGGTACAATGAGCAGTTCTTC. J is TRBJ2-1 and V is TRBV3-1 (or the pseudogene TRBV3-2), with TRBD2 matching over 10 bases. The ends lost 5 bases at V and 4 bases at J; junction bases unmatched: 5. Germline loops: CDR1 LGHDT, CDR2 YNNKEL (reference sequence). This CDR3 spans 15 amino acids.

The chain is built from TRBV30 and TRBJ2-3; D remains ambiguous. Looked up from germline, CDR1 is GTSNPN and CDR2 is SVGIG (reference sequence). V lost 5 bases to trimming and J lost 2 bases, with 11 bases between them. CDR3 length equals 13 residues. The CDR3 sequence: CAWAVIYTDTQYF. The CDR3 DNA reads TGTGCCTGGGCCGTTATTTACACAGATACGCAGTATTTT.

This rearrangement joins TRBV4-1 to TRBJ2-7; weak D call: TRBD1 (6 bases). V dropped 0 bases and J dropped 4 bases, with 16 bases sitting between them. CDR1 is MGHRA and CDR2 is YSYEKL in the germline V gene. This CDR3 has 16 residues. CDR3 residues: CASSQDPRAGEYEQYF. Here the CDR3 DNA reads TGCGCCAGCAGCCAAGACCCGAGGGCAGGGGAATACGAGCAGTACTTC.

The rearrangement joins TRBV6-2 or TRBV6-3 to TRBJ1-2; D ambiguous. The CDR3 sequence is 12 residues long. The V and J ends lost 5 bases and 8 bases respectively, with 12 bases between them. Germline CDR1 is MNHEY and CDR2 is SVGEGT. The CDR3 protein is CASSASVVGYTF. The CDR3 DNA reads TGTGCCAGCAGTGCGTCAGTGGTAGGCTACACCTTC.

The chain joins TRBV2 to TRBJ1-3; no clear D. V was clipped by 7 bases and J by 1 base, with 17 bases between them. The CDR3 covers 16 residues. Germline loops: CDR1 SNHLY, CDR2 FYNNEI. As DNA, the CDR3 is TGTGCCAGCACCTACAACCGGCGACGTTCTGGAAACACCATATATTTT. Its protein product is CASTYNRRRSGNTIYF.

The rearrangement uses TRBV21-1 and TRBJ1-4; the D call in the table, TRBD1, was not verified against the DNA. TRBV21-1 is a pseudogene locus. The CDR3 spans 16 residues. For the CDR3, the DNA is TGTGCCAGCAGCACTCACAGGGTGGGGACTAATGAAAAACTGTTTTTT. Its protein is CASSTHRVGTNEKLFF.

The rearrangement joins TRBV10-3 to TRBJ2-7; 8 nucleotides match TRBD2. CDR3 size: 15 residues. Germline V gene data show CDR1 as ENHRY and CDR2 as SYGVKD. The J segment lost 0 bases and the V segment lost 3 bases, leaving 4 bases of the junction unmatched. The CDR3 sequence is CAISDSGGTSYEQYF. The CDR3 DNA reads TGTGCCATCAGTGACAGCGGGGGAACCTCCTACGAGCAGTACTTC.

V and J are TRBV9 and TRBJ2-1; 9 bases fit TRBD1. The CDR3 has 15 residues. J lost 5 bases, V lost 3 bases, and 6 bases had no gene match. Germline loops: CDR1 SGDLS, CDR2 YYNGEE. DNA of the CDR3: TGTGCCAGCAGCGCAGGGACAGGGTCGAACAATGAGCAGTTCTTC. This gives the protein CASSAGTGSNNEQFF.

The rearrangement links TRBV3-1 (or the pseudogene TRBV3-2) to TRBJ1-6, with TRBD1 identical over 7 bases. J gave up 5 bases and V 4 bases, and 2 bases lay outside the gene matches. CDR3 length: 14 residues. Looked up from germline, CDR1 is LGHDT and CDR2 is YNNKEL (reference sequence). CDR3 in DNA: TGTGCCAGCAGCCTTCAGGGGGATAATTCACCCCTCCACTTT. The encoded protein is CASSLQGDNSPLHF.

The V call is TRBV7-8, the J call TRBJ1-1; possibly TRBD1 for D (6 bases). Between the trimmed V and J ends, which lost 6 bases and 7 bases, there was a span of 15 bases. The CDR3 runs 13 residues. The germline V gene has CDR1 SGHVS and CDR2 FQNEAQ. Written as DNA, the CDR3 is TGTGCCAGCAGTTTCCGGGGGGGGCTTGAAGCTTTCTTT. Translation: CASSFRGGLEAFF.

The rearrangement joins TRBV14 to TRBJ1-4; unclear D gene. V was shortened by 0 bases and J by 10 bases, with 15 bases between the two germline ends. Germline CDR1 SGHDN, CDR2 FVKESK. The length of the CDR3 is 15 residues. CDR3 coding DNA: TGTGCCAGCAGCCAAGATGGCCGGGGTTATGGAAAACTGTTTTTT. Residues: CASSQDGRGYGKLFF.

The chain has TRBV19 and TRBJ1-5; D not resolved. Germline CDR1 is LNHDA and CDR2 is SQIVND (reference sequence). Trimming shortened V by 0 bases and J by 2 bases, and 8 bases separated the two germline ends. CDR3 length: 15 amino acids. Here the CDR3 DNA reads TGTGCCAGTAGTATAGATAGGTCCGGCAATCAGCCCCAGCATTTT. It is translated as CASSIDRSGNQPQHF.

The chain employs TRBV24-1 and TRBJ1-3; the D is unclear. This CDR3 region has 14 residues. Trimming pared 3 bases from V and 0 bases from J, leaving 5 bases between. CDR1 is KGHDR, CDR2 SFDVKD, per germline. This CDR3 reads CATSDTTSGNTIYF. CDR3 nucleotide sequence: TGTGCCACCAGTGATACCACCTCTGGAAACACCATATATTTT.

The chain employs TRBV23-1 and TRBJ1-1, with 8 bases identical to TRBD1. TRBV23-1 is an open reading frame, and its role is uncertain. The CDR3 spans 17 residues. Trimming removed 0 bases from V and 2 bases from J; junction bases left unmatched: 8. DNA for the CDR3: TGCGCCAGCAGTCAATCCGGCGGTGACAGGGGCAACACTGAAGCTTTCTTT. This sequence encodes CASSQSGGDRGNTEAFF.

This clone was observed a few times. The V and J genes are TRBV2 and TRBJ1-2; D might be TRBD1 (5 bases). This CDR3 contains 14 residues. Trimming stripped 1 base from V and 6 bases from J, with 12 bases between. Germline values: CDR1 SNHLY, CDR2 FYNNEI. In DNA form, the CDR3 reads TGTGCCAGCAGTGAAGGTCCTGGGGCTCATGGCTACACCTTC. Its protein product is CASSEGPGAHGYTF.

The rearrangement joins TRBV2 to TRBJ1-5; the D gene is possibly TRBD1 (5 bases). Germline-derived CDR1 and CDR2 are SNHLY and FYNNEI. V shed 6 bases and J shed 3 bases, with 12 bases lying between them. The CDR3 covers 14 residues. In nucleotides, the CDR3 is TGTGCCAGCAGGAAGGCAGGGCCCAATCAGCCCCAGCATTTT. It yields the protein CASRKAGPNQPQHF.

This chain's CDR3 is CASSQGDSFSNEKLFF. The CDR3, as DNA: TGTGCCAGCAGCCAAGGGGACAGCTTCTCTAATGAAAAACTGTTTTTT. This chain links TRBV14 with TRBJ1-4; TRBD1 aligns across 7 bases. Trimming took 1 base from V and 3 from J; bases not matched to a gene: 5. This CDR3 has 16 residues. From germline, CDR1 is SGHDN and CDR2 FVKESK. The full variable domain, completed using reference TRBV14 and TRBJ1-4, is EAGVTQFPSHSVIEKGQTVTLRCDPISGHDNLYWYRRVMGKEIKFLLHFVKESKQDESGMPNNRFLAERTGGTYSTLKVQPAELEDSGVYFCASSQGDSFSNEKLFFGSGTQLSVL.

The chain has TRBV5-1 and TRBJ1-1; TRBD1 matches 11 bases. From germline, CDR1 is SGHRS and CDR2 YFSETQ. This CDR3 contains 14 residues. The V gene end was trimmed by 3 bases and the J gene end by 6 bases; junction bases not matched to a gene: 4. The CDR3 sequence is CASSSGQGASEAFF. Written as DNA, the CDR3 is TGCGCCAGCAGCTCCGGACAGGGGGCCTCTGAAGCTTTCTTT. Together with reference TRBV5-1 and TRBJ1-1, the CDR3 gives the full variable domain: KAGVTQTPRYLIKTRGQQVTLSCSPISGHRSVSWYQQTPGQGLQFLFEYFSETQRNKGNFPGRFSGRQFSNSRSEMNVSTLELGDSALYLCASSSGQGASEAFFGQGTRLTVV.

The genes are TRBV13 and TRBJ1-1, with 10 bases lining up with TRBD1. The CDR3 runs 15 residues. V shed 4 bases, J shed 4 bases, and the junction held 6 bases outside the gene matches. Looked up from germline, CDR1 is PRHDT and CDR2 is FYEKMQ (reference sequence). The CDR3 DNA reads TGTGCCAGCAGCTCTCGGACAGGGGGTGGCACTGAAGCTTTCTTT. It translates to CASSSRTGGGTEAFF.

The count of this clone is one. The CDR3 here is CASSSTGNYNSPLHF. For the CDR3, the DNA is TGTGCCAGCAGTTCGACAGGGAACTATAATTCACCCCTCCACTTT. This chain links TRBV27 with TRBJ1-6, with 7 bases matching TRBD1. V shed 4 bases, J shed 3 bases, and the junction held 3 bases outside the gene matches. The CDR3 totals 15 residues. Germline V CDR1 and CDR2: MNHEY, SMNVEV (reference sequence).

CDR3 in amino acids: CASSPSLSTSQETQYF. CDR3 in DNA: TGTGCCAGCAGCCCCTCGCTCTCGACCAGTCAAGAGACCCAGTACTTC. The chain uses TRBV9 and TRBJ2-5; D not resolved. V lost 4 bases to trimming and J lost 2 bases, with 18 bases between them. From germline, CDR1 is SGDLS and CDR2 YYNGEE. The CDR3 extends over 16 amino acids.

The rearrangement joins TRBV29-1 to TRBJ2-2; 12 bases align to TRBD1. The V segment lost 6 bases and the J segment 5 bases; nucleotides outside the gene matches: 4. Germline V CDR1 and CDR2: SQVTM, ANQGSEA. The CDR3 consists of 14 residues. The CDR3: CSVGQGADTGELFF. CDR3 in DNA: TGCAGCGTGGGACAGGGGGCGGATACCGGGGAGCTGTTTTTT.

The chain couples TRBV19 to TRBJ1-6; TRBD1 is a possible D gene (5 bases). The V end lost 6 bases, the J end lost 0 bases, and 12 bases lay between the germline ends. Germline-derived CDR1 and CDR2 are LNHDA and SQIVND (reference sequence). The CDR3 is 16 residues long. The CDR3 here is CASSVRTSSYNSPLHF. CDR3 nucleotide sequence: TGTGCCAGTAGCGTCCGGACAAGCTCCTATAATTCACCCCTCCACTTT.

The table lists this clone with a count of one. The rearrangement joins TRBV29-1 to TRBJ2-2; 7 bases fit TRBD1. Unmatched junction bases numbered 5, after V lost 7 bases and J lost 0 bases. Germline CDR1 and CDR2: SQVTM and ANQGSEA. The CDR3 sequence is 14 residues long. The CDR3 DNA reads TGCAGCGGGTCGAGGGGGCCGAACACCGGGGAGCTGTTTTTT. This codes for CSGSRGPNTGELFF.

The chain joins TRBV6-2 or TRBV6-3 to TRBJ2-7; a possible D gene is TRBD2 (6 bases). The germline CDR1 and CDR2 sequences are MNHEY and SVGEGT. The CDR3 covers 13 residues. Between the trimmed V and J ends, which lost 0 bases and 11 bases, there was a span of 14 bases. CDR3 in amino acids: CASSYSNGRGKYF. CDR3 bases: TGTGCCAGCAGTTACTCCAACGGGCGGGGAAAGTACTTC.

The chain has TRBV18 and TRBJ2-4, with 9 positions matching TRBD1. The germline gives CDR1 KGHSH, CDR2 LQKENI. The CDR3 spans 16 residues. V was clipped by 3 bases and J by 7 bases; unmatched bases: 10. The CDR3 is CASSPFTQGAGNIQYF. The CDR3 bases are TGTGCCAGCTCACCCTTTACACAGGGGGCCGGGAACATTCAGTACTTC.

The CDR3 nucleotides read TGTGCCAGCAGTGAAGCTTACACTGAAGCTTTCTTT. Its translation is CASSEAYTEAFF. The chain links TRBV6-1 to TRBJ1-1; D is unresolved. The CDR3 spans 12 residues. The germline V gene has CDR1 MNHNS and CDR2 SASEGT. Trimming removed 0 bases at V and 3 bases at J, with 2 bases between.

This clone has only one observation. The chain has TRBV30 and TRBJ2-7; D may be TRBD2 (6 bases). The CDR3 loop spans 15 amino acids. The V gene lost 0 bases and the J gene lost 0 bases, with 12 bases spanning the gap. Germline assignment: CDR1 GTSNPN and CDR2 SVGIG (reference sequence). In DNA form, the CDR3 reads TGTGCCTGGAGTGTCCGGGAGTCCACCTCCTACGAGCAGTACTTC. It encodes CAWSVRESTSYEQYF.

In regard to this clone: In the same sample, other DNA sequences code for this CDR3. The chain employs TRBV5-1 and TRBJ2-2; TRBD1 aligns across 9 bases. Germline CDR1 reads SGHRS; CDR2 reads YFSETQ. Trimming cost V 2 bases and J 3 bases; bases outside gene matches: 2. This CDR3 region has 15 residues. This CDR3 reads CASSFGDRDTGELFF. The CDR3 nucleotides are TGCGCCAGCAGCTTTGGGGACAGGGACACCGGGGAGCTGTTTTTT.

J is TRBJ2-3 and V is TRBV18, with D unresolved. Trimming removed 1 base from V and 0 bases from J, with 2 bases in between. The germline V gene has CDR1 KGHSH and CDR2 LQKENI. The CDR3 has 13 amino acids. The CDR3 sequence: CASSPLSTDTQYF. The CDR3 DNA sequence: TGTGCCAGCTCACCACTGAGCACAGATACGCAGTATTTT.